This T cell receptor beta chain was captured by sequencing in a study of early T cells in non-severe SARS-CoV-2 infection. Study information: Alpha and beta chains were unpaired, from unsorted whole-blood bulk RNA. Findings and limits, study-wide: A preference for anti-spike CD8 responses marked VDJdb matching, which missed private and CD4 specificities.

TCRdb ran MiXCR on the 5' RACE reads and lists one entry per CDR3 protein. Here the sample spans roughly 90,000 distinct CDR3 sequences, around 13% being singletons. There are a few counts of this clonotype. What it binds is unknown. The CDR3 consists of 22 residues. The germline V gene encodes CDR1 MNHEY and CDR2 SVGEGT. V dropped 2 bases and J dropped 0; count of bases not matched to a gene: 15. V is TRBV6-2 or TRBV6-3 and J is TRBJ2-2; 13 nucleotides match TRBD2. What was sequenced was whole blood. This clonotype originated in an adult who was a healthcare worker with PCR-confirmed SARS-CoV-2 infection or an uninfected control (not recorded which). CDR3 coding DNA: TGTGCCAGCAGTTACCAAAAGTTGACGACTAGCGGGGGGCCAACGAACACCGGGGAGCTGTTTTTT. Amino acids: CASSYQKLTTSGGPTNTGELFF.